This TCR beta chain was captured in a study of regulatory T cells in long-lasting Graves disease. Overall study context: Antithyroid drug use was under 3 months in newly diagnosed Graves' patients.

Described time point: newly diagnosed GD, antithyroid drugs for less than 3 months. Construction of the TCR library relied on RNA isolated from PBMCs. Germline loops: CDR1 GTSNPN, CDR2 SVGIG (reference sequence). Germline trimming cut 3 bases from V and 11 bases from J; bases unmatched to any gene: 3. This CDR3 contains 12 residues. Library construction for TCR beta used iRepertoire HTBI primers and Arm-PCR of CDR3 regions. TCRdb re-derived calls from the multiplex PCR reads in MiXCR, one entry per CDR3 protein. The table records approximately 480,000 distinct CDR3 sequences, around 15% of them present only once. This clonotype came up many times. These data also formed part of another study, on T cells in Graves' hyperthyroidism and ophthalmopathy.

The chain uses TRBV30 and TRBJ2-1; 11 bases fit TRBD1. The TCR originated in a man in his forties or fifties with Graves disease. The sequencing used peripheral blood mononuclear cells (PBMCs), collected at new diagnosis, from a patient treated with antithyroid drugs. Written as DNA, the CDR3 is TGTGCCTGGAGGCGGGACAGGGGGAAGCAGTTCTTC. This codes for CAWRRDRGKQFF.